These 27 T cell receptor beta chains were all obtained from the same sample, sequenced in a study of a mutant IDH1 vaccine in newly diagnosed glioma. These receptors have no known antigen. TCRdb's table, derived via immunoSEQ multiplex PCR, lists solely in-frame clones and lacks some. The data hold 39,000 or so clones, with 75% to 85% observed a single time. As to time point: week 5, during vaccination. Doses of 300 ug of mutant IDH1 20-mer peptide were given with topical imiquimod. Sample: PBMCs, taken from a glioma patient whose treatment included an IDH1 peptide vaccine. The source is a man aged 35-49 years with glioma.

The rearrangement uses TRBV9 and TRBJ2-2; D might be TRBD1 (6 bases). CDR3 length equals 15 residues. CDR1 SGDLS and CDR2 YYNGEE come from the germline V gene. Trimming removed 3 bases from V and 5 bases from J, with 14 bases in between. For the CDR3, the DNA is TGTGCCAGCAGCGGGAGCCAGGGGCGAACCGGGGAGCTGTTTTTT. It translates to CASSGSQGRTGELFF.

The chain is built from TRBV19 and TRBJ1-1; the D is unclear. With 6 bases removed from V and 6 bases from J, the gap between germline ends came to 17 bases. This CDR3 has 14 residues. The germline gives CDR1 LNHDA, CDR2 SQIVND (reference sequence). The CDR3 bases are TGTGCCAGTAGCCCGGCCAAGGGTGCGGCTGAAGCTTTCTTT. Protein sequence: CASSPAKGAAEAFF.

The chain links TRBV7-8 to TRBJ1-6; 8 bases match TRBD1. V was pared by 4 bases and J by 7 bases, with 0 bases of the junction left unmatched. Germline CDR1 SGHVS, CDR2 FQNEAQ. This CDR3 spans 13 amino acids. CDR3 sequence reads: CASSWTGNSPLHF. CDR3 in DNA: TGTGCCAGCAGCTGGACAGGGAATTCACCCCTCCACTTT. Complete variable domain (other parts from reference TRBV7-8 and TRBJ1-6): GAGVSQSPRYKVAKRGQDVALRCDPISGHVSLFWYQQALGQGPEFLTYFQNEAQLDKSGLPSDRFFAERPEGSVSTLKIQRTQQEDSAVYLCASSWTGNSPLHFGNGTRLTVT.

CDR3 coding DNA: TGTGCCAGCAACGGGAAGTGGGGCTACACCTTC. It is translated as CASNGKWGYTF. V gene TRBV6-5 combines with J gene TRBJ1-2; the D is unclear. This CDR3 is 11 amino acids long. The V end was cut by 7 bases, the J end by 8 bases, with 11 bases between. Germline values: CDR1 MNHEY, CDR2 SVGAGI.

This clone was recorded only once. This chain connects TRBV2 to TRBJ2-1; D not resolved. Germline loops: CDR1 SNHLY, CDR2 FYNNEI. The V end lost 2 bases, the J end lost 0 bases, and 11 bases lay between the germline ends. CDR3 length equals 16 residues. The CDR3 DNA reads as TGTGCCAGCAGTGAATTGGTGGGGAACTCCTACAATGAGCAGTTCTTC. It translates to CASSELVGNSYNEQFF. Supplemented by reference TRBV2 and TRBJ2-1, the full variable domain reads EPEVTQTPSHQVTQMGQEVILRCVPISNHLYFYWYRQILGQKVEFLVSFYNNEISEKSEIFDDQFSVERPDGSNFTLKIRSTKLEDSAMYFCASSELVGNSYNEQFFGPGTRLTVL.

The chain is built from TRBV9 and TRBJ2-2, with D unclear. CDR3 length: 14 residues. The V end lost 0 bases, the J end lost 4 bases, and 7 bases lay between the germline ends. The germline V gene encodes CDR1 SGDLS and CDR2 YYNGEE. The CDR3 loop reads CASSVALATGELFF. CDR3 in DNA: TGTGCCAGCAGCGTAGCACTGGCCACCGGGGAGCTGTTTTTT.

This chain links TRBV2 with TRBJ1-3; D may be TRBD1 (5 bases). The length of the CDR3 is 15 residues. Germline V gene sequence: CDR1 SNHLY, CDR2 FYNNEI. The V end was cut by 8 bases, the J end by 1 base, with 15 bases between. The chain's CDR3 is CASSGRSTSGNTIYF. The CDR3 nucleotides are TGTGCCAGCTCGGGACGTTCAACTTCTGGAAACACCATATATTTT.

The chain recombines TRBV5-6 with TRBJ1-2; no definite D call. This CDR3 has 14 amino acids. Trimming shortened V by 5 bases and J by 2 bases, and 13 bases separated the two germline ends. Germline values: CDR1 SGHDT, CDR2 YYEEEE. The chain's CDR3 is CASRLNGGNYGYTF. The CDR3 coding sequence is TGTGCCAGCAGACTTAACGGAGGGAACTATGGCTACACCTTC.

The V and J genes are TRBV27 and TRBJ1-5; D remains ambiguous. Germline assignment: CDR1 MNHEY and CDR2 SMNVEV (reference sequence). The CDR3 totals 13 residues. Trimming left V 2 bases short and J 9 bases short, with 11 bases between. The CDR3 is CASSLDELGPQHF. DNA for the CDR3: TGTGCCAGCAGTTTAGATGAGCTAGGGCCCCAGCATTTT.

Only a few counts were recorded for this clone. The V gene is TRBV9, the J gene TRBJ1-1; D unclear. CDR1 SGDLS and CDR2 YYNGEE come from the germline V gene. The V gene lost 4 bases and the J gene lost 4 bases, with 17 bases spanning the gap. The CDR3 sequence is 15 residues long. Here the CDR3 reads CASSPSGGTGTEAFF. The CDR3 DNA is TGTGCCAGCAGCCCTTCCGGCGGCACGGGCACTGAAGCTTTCTTT.

V and J are TRBV27 and TRBJ1-4; D possibly corresponds to TRBD1 (5 bases). In germline, CDR1 is MNHEY, CDR2 SMNVEV (reference sequence). This CDR3 is 15 amino acids long. The germline V and J ends were trimmed by 6 bases and 8 bases, with 19 bases remaining between them. The chain's CDR3 is CASRVHSRRGEKLFF. CDR3 DNA sequence: TGTGCCAGCAGAGTTCACAGCAGGCGGGGGGAAAAACTGTTTTTT.

The V call is TRBV5-1, the J call TRBJ2-3, with 9 bases matching TRBD1. The CDR3 contains 16 residues. The germline gives CDR1 SGHRS, CDR2 YFSETQ. V lost 3 bases, J lost 2 bases, and 7 bases stayed unmatched. The CDR3 sequence is CASSWDREVPTDTQYF. The CDR3 DNA reads as TGCGCCAGCAGCTGGGACAGGGAAGTCCCCACAGATACGCAGTATTTT.

This clone has more than one count but fewer than ten. The V gene is TRBV5-8, the J gene TRBJ2-5; D not certain. CDR3 length: 14 amino acids. The germline CDR1 and CDR2 sequences are SGHTS and YDEGEE. The V gene lost 3 bases and the J gene lost 7 bases, with 16 bases spanning the gap. This CDR3 reads CASSSPPGWGTQYF. In DNA, the CDR3 is TGTGCCAGCAGCTCCCCCCCCGGGTGGGGGACCCAGTACTTC.

This clone showed up just a few times. The genes are TRBV27 and TRBJ2-7, with TRBD2 identical over 8 bases. The CDR3 is 15 amino acids. Looked up from germline, CDR1 is MNHEY and CDR2 is SMNVEV (reference sequence). V was clipped by 5 bases and J by 7 bases; unmatched bases: 13. The CDR3 protein is CASSPHGRGAWEQYF. For the CDR3, the DNA is TGTGCCAGCAGTCCCCACGGGCGGGGGGCGTGGGAGCAGTACTTC.

The chain has TRBV2 and TRBJ2-5, with 7 bases that match TRBD2. Germline CDR1 is SNHLY and CDR2 is FYNNEI. The CDR3 is 15 amino acids. The V segment lost 8 bases and the J segment 5 bases; nucleotides outside the gene matches: 14. The CDR3 reads CASWGGERIWETQYF. Here the CDR3 DNA reads TGTGCCAGCTGGGGGGGGGAGAGGATTTGGGAGACCCAGTACTTC. The whole variable domain, filled in from reference TRBV2 and TRBJ2-5, reads EPEVTQTPSHQVTQMGQEVILRCVPISNHLYFYWYRQILGQKVEFLVSFYNNEISEKSEIFDDQFSVERPDGSNFTLKIRSTKLEDSAMYFCASWGGERIWETQYFGPGTRLLVL.

This rearrangement joins TRBV4-2 to TRBJ1-2, with D maybe TRBD1 (6 bases). CDR1 LGHNA and CDR2 YNFKEQ come from the germline V gene. V lost 0 bases and J 7 bases, leaving 15 bases between the germline ends. This CDR3 comprises 15 residues. This chain's CDR3 is CASSQDLGGVSGYTF. As DNA, the CDR3 is TGTGCCAGCAGCCAAGATCTGGGGGGCGTAAGTGGCTACACCTTC.

The chain carries TRBV7-9 and TRBJ1-5, with D possibly being TRBD1 (5 bases). This CDR3 contains 14 residues. Germline V lookup: CDR1 SEHNR, CDR2 FQNEAQ (reference sequence). The V end lost 5 bases, the J end lost 6 bases, and 14 bases lay between the germline ends. The CDR3 region is CASSRGTGGQPQHF. The CDR3 DNA is TGTGCCAGCAGCCGCGGGACCGGCGGTCAGCCCCAGCATTTT.

This chain uses TRBV5-4 with TRBJ2-3; no clear D gene. V lost 4 bases, J lost 3 bases, and 15 bases lay in between. The CDR3 runs 15 residues. Germline assignment: CDR1 SGHNT and CDR2 YYREEE (reference sequence). The CDR3 reads CASSPSGVRTDTQYF. The CDR3 DNA reads TGTGCCAGCAGCCCCTCTGGGGTGAGGACAGATACGCAGTATTTT.

This clone was seen a few times. The V gene is TRBV25-1, the J gene TRBJ2-7, with a possible D match to TRBD1 (6 bases). The CDR3 loop spans 15 amino acids. Germline V gene lookup returns CDR1 MGHDK and CDR2 SYGVNS. V was shortened by 7 bases and J by 2 bases, with 18 bases between the two germline ends. The CDR3 spells CASIGVGQRTYEQYF. CDR3 DNA sequence: TGTGCCAGCATCGGGGTCGGACAGCGAACCTACGAGCAGTACTTC.

Regarding this clone: Other DNA sequences in this specimen translate into the identical CDR3. The J gene is TRBJ2-1, the V gene TRBV2; no clear D. Germline lookup yields CDR1 SNHLY and CDR2 FYNNEI. Trimming pared 5 bases from V and 4 bases from J, leaving 3 bases between. The CDR3 covers 11 residues. The CDR3 DNA reads as TGTGCCAGCAGTCTATACAATGAGCAGTTCTTC. Translating it yields CASSLYNEQFF.

This chain links TRBV4-1 with TRBJ2-6; D remains ambiguous. V was clipped by 0 bases and J by 0 bases, with 9 bases between them. This CDR3 is built from 17 residues. Germline CDR1 and CDR2: MGHRA and YSYEKL. CDR3 residues: CASSQDRISSGANVLTF. The CDR3 DNA reads TGCGCCAGCAGCCAAGACAGAATAAGCTCTGGGGCCAACGTCCTGACTTTC.

This chain links TRBV10-1 with TRBJ2-7; D remains ambiguous. The CDR3 loop spans 10 amino acids. The germline gives CDR1 WNHNN, CDR2 SYGVQD (reference sequence). V lost 4 bases to trimming and J lost 4 bases, with 2 bases between them. The CDR3 sequence is CASSGYEQYF. Here the CDR3 DNA reads TGCGCCAGCAGTGGGTACGAGCAGTACTTC.

The chain carries TRBV5-1 and TRBJ2-3; no firm D call. V lost 0 bases to trimming and J lost 2 bases, with 4 bases between them. The CDR3 is made up of 13 amino acids. The germline CDR1 and CDR2 sequences are SGHRS and YFSETQ. The CDR3 nucleotides are TGCGCCAGCAGCTTGGGATACACAGATACGCAGTATTTT. Residues: CASSLGYTDTQYF.

Only a few counts were recorded for this clone. The chain recombines TRBV5-1 with TRBJ2-1, with TRBD1 identical over 9 bases. J lost 8 bases, V lost 3 bases, and 9 bases had no gene match. The CDR3 sequence is 15 residues long. In germline, CDR1 is SGHRS, CDR2 YFSETQ. As DNA, the CDR3 is TGCGCCAGCAGCTGGACCGGGACAGGGTGGGATGAGCAGTTCTTC. This translates into CASSWTGTGWDEQFF.

The chain couples TRBV5-6 to TRBJ2-7; D call uncertain. This CDR3 is built from 15 residues. The V gene lost 3 bases and the J gene lost 0 bases, with 13 bases spanning the gap. Germline assignment: CDR1 SGHDT and CDR2 YYEEEE. CDR3 DNA sequence: TGTGCCAGCAGCTCTTTGGGCCTAAGCTCCTACGAGCAGTACTTC. Amino acids: CASSSLGLSSYEQYF.

The V call is TRBV19, the J call TRBJ1-2, with 8 bases matching TRBD1. Germline V CDR1 and CDR2: LNHDA, SQIVND (reference sequence). The CDR3 extends over 16 amino acids. Trimming removed 8 bases from V and 2 bases from J; junction bases left unmatched: 13. The CDR3 protein is CASGQGRGGLNYGYTF. CDR3 nucleotides: TGTGCCAGTGGACAGGGAAGGGGGGGCCTCAACTATGGCTACACCTTC.

The chain couples TRBV11-2 to TRBJ2-1, with D possibly being TRBD1 or TRBD2 (5 bases each). The CDR3 has 14 amino acids. V was shortened by 7 bases and J by 6 bases, with 16 bases between the two germline ends. CDR1 and CDR2 from the germline V gene are SGHAT and FQNNGV. CDR3 coding DNA: TGTGCCAGCAACCCCAGGGCAGGAGGCAATGAGCAGTTCTTC. It codes for CASNPRAGGNEQFF.